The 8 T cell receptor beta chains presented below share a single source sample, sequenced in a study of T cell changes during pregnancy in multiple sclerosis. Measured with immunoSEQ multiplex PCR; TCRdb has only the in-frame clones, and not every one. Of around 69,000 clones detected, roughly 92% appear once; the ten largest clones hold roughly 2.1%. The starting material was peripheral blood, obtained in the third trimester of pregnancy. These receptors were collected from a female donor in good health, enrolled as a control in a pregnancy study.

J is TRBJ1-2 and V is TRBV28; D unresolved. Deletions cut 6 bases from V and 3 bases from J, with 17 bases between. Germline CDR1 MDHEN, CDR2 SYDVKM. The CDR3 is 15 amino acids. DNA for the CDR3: TGTGCCAGCAGCGGTCCGGCGGGTGAGGACTATGGCTACACCTTC. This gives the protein CASSGPAGEDYGYTF.

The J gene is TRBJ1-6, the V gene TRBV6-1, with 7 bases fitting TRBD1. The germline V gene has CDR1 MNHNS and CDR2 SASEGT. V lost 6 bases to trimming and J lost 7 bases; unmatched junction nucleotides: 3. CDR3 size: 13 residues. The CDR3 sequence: CASRGQQNSPLHF. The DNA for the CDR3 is TGTGCCAGCAGGGGACAGCAGAATTCACCCCTCCACTTT.

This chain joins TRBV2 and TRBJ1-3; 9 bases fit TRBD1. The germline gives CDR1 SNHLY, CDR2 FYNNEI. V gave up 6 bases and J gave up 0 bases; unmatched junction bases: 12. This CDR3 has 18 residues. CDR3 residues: CASSITRDRDYSGNTIYF. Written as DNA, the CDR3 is TGTGCCAGCAGCATTACTCGGGACAGGGACTACTCTGGAAACACCATATATTTT.

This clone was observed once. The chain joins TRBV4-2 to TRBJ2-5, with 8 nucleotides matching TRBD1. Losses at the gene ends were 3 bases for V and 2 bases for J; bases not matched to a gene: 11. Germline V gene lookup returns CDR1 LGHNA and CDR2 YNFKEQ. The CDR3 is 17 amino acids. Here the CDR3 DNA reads TGTGCCAGCAGCCAGGCGACTGGACAGGGTATTCAAGAGACCCAGTACTTC. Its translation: CASSQATGQGIQETQYF.

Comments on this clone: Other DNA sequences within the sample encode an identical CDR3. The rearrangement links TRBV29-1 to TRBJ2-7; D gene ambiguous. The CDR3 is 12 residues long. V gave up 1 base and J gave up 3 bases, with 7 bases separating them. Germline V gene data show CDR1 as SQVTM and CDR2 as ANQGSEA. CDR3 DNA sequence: TGCAGCGTTGAAGTGGCCGACTACGAGCAGTACTTC. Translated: CSVEVADYEQYF.

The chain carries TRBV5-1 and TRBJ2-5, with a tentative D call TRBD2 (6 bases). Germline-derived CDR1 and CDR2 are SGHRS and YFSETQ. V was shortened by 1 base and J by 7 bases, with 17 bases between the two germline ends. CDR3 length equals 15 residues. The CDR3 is CASSLTWGELGTQYF. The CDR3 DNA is TGCGCCAGCAGCTTGACATGGGGGGAATTAGGGACCCAGTACTTC.

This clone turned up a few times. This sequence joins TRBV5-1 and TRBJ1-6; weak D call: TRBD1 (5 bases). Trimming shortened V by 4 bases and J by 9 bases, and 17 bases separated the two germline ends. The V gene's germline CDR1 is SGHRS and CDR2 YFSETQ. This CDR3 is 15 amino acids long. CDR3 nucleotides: TGCGCCAGCAGCCTCCAATCGGGGGGAAGTTCACCCCTCCACTTT. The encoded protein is CASSLQSGGSSPLHF. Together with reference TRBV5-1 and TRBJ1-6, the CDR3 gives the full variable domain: KAGVTQTPRYLIKTRGQQVTLSCSPISGHRSVSWYQQTPGQGLQFLFEYFSETQRNKGNFPGRFSGRQFSNSRSEMNVSTLELGDSALYLCASSLQSGGSSPLHFGNGTRLTVT.

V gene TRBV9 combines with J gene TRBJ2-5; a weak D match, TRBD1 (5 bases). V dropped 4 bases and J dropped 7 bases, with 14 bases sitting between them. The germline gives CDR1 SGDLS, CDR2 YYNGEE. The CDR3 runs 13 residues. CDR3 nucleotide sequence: TGTGCCAGCAGCCCCCTGGGGCAGGGGACCCAGTACTTC. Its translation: CASSPLGQGTQYF.